The present entry profiles one TCR beta chain with its context. CDR3 and TCR beta VDJ profiling relied on a genomic DNA template. Via MiXCR, TCRdb re-called the reads, giving one row per CDR3 protein. The data hold 300,000 or so distinct CDR3 sequences, with 45% to 65% observed a single time. These data belong to a study of CD8+CD57+ T cells in acquired aplastic anemia. Study-wide context: Across the sorted CD4+ and CD8+ cells, DNA amounts averaged about 3 ug.

Only patients with CD8+CD57+ cell expansion on flow cytometry were chosen for sequencing. There was no therapy given to any patient before the blood sampling took place. V dropped 4 bases and J dropped 4; count of bases not matched to a gene: 3. The length of the CDR3 is 14 residues. Germline assignment: CDR1 SQVTM and CDR2 ANQGSEA. The receptor's source is a human donor with aplastic anemia. Sequenced sample: sorted CD4+, CD8+, or CD8+CD57+ T cells (not recorded which) from PBMCs. The J gene is TRBJ2-5, the V gene TRBV29-1, with 13 bases aligning to TRBD2. The CDR3 DNA reads TGCAGCGTTGCGGGACTAGCGGGGTTAGAGACCCAGTACTTC. Protein: CSVAGLAGLETQYF.